Sequencing of this T cell receptor beta chain was carried out in a study of T cell responses to AZD1222 COVID-19 vaccine. Notes on the study in general: Sampling that yielded the repertoires occurred only after the peak T cell response. Seropositive status at baseline applied to only 5 or 6 AZD1222 recipients.

For this clone: What it recognizes is unknown.

Germline trimming cut 6 bases from V and 3 bases from J; bases unmatched to any gene: 3. Germline V CDR1 and CDR2: MDHEN, SYDVKM. The CDR3 is 13 amino acids. The assay was immunoSEQ multiplex PCR, and TCRdb's table has in-frame clones only and misses some. The sample consists of about 190,000 clones, about 89% of them appearing once. This sample comprised peripheral blood, obtained on day 0 of MenACWY control vaccination. The chain uses TRBV28 and TRBJ2-7; 9 positions agree with TRBD1. This receptor was taken from an adult in good health. CDR3 residues: CASSRDRVYEQYF. CDR3 in DNA: TGTGCCAGCAGCCGGGACAGGGTCTACGAGCAGTACTTC.